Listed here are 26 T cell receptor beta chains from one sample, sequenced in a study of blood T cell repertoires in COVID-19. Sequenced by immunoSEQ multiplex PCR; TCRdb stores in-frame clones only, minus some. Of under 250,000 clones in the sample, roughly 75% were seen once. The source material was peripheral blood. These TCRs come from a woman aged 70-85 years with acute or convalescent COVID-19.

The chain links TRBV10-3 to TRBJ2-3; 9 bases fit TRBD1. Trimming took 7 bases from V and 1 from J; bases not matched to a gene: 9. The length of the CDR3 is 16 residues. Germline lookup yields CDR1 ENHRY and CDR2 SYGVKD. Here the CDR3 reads CAINPGQGEGTDTQYF. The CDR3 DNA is TGTGCCATCAACCCGGGACAGGGAGAGGGCACAGATACGCAGTATTTT.

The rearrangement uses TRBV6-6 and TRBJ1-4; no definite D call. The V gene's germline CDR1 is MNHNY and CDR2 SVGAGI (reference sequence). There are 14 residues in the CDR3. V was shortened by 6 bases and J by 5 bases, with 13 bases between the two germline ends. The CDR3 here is CASSPSTTNEKLFF. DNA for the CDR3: TGTGCCAGCAGCCCAAGCACTACAAATGAAAAACTGTTTTTT.

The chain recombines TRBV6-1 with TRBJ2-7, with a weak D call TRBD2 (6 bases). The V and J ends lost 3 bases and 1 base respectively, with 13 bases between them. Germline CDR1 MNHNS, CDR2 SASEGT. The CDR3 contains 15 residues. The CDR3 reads CASSDPSRGSYEQYV. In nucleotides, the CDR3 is TGTGCCAGCAGTGATCCCTCGCGGGGTTCCTACGAGCAGTACGTC.

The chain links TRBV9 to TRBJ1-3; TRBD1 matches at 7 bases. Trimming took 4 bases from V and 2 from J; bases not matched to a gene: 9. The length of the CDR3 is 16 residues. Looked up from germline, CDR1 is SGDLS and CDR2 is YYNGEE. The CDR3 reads CASSPIGGAAGNTIYF. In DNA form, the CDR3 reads TGTGCCAGCAGCCCAATAGGGGGCGCGGCTGGAAACACCATATATTTT. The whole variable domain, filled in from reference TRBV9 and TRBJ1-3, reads DSGVTQTPKHLITATGQRVTLRCSPRSGDLSVYWYQQSLDQGLQFLIQYYNGEERAKGNILERFSAQQFPDLHSELNLSSLELGDSALYFCASSPIGGAAGNTIYFGEGSWLTVV.

This CDR3 is CASSQGLSDEQFF. Here the CDR3 DNA reads TGCGCCAGCAGCCAGGGACTTAGCGATGAGCAGTTCTTC. This chain links TRBV4-3 with TRBJ2-1, with D tentatively TRBD2 (6 bases). With 3 bases removed from V and 8 bases from J, the gap between germline ends came to 11 bases. The CDR3 is made up of 13 amino acids. Germline V gives CDR1 LGHNA, CDR2 YSLEER.

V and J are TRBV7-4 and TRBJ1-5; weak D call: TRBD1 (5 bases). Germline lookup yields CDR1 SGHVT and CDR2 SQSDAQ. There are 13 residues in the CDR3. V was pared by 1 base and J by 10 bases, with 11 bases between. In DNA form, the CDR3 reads TGTGCCAGCAGCTTAGTTCAGGGAGGTCCCCAGCATTTT. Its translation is CASSLVQGGPQHF. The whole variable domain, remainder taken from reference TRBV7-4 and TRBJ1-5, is GAGVSQSPRYKVAKRGRDVALRCDSISGHVTLYWYRQTLGQGSEVLTYSQSDAQRDKSGRPSGRFSAERPERSVSTLKIQRTEQGDSAVYLCASSLVQGGPQHFGDGTRLSIL.

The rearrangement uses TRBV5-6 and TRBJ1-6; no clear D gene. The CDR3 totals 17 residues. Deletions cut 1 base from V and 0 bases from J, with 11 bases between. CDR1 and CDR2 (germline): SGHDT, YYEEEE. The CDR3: CASSLNRLSSYNSPLHF. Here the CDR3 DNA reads TGTGCCAGCAGCTTGAACCGCTTGAGCTCCTATAATTCACCCCTCCACTTT.

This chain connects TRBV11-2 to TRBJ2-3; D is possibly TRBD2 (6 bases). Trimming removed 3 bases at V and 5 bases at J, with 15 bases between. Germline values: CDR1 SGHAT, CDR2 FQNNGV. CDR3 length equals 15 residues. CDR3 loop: CASSLGGATGDTQYF. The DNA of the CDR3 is TGTGCCAGCAGCTTGGGCGGGGCGACGGGAGATACGCAGTATTTT. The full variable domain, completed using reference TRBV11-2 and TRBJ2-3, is EAGVAQSPRYKIIEKRQSVAFWCNPISGHATLYWYQQILGQGPKLLIQFQNNGVVDDSQLPKDRFSAERLKGVDSTLKIQPAKLEDSAVYLCASSLGGATGDTQYFGPGTRLTVL.

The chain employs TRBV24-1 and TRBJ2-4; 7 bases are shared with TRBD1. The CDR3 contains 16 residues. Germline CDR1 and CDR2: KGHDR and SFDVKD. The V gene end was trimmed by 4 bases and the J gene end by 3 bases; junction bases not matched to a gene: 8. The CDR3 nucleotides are TGTGCCACCAGTGACCCACGACAGGGACGCAAAAACATTCAGTACTTC. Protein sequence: CATSDPRQGRKNIQYF.

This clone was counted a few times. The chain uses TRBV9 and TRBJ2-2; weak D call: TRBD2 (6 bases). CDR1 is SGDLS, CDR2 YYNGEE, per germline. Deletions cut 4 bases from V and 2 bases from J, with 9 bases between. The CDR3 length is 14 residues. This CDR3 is CASSWGDNTGELFF. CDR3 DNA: TGTGCCAGCAGCTGGGGGGACAACACCGGGGAGCTGTTTTTT. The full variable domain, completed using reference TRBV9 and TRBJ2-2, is DSGVTQTPKHLITATGQRVTLRCSPRSGDLSVYWYQQSLDQGLQFLIQYYNGEERAKGNILERFSAQQFPDLHSELNLSSLELGDSALYFCASSWGDNTGELFFGEGSRLTVL.

The CDR3 coding sequence is TGTGCCAGCAGCGGGACCACGAGGGCAGATACGCAGTATTTT. Translation gives CASSGTTRADTQYF. V gene TRBV9 combines with J gene TRBJ2-3; possibly TRBD2 for D (5 bases). Germline CDR1 and CDR2: SGDLS and YYNGEE. The CDR3 is made up of 14 amino acids. V dropped 3 bases and J dropped 4 bases, with 12 bases sitting between them.

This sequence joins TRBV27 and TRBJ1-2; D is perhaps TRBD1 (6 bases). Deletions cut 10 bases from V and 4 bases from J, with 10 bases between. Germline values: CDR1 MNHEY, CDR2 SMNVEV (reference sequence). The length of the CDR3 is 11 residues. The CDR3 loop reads CATRDTYGYTF. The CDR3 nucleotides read TGTGCCACCCGGGACACCTATGGCTACACCTTC.

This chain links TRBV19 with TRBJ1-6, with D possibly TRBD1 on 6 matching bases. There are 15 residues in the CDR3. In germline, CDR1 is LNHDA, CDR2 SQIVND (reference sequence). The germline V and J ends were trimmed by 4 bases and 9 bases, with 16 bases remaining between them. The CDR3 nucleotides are TGTGCCAGTAGTACCGTGACAGGACTGAGTTCACCCCTCCACTTT. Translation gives CASSTVTGLSSPLHF.

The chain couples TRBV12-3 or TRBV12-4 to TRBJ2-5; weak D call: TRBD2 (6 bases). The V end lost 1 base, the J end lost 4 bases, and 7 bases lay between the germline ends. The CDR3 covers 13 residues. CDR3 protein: CASSLVEGETQYF. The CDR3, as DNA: TGTGCCAGCAGTTTAGTGGAGGGAGAGACCCAGTACTTC.

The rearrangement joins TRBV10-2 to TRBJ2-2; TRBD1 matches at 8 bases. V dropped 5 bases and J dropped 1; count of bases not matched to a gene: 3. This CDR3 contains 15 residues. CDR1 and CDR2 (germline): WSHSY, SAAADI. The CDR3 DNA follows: TGCGCCAGCAGTATACAGGGGGGGAACACCGGGGAGCTGTTTTTT. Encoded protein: CASSIQGGNTGELFF.

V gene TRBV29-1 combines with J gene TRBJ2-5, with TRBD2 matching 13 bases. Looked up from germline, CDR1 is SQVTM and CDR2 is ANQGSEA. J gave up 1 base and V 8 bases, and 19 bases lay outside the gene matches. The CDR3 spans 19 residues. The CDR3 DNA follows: TGCAGCCCCCGCCGGGACTCACTAGCGGGGGGGACCAGCCAAGAGACCCAGTACTTC. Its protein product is CSPRRDSLAGGTSQETQYF.

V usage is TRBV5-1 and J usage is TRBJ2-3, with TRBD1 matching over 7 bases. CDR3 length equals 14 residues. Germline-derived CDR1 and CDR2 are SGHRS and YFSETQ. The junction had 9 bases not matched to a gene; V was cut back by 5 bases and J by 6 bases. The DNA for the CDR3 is TGCGCCAGCAGAGCGACAGGGTCGGGGGATACGCAGTATTTT. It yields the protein CASRATGSGDTQYF.

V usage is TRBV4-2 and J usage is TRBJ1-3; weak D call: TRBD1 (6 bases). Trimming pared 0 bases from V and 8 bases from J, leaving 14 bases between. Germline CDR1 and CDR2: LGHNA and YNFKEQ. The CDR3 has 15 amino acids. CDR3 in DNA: TGTGCCAGCAGCCAAGAGGGGCAGGGGCCGTACACCATATATTTT. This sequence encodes CASSQEGQGPYTIYF.

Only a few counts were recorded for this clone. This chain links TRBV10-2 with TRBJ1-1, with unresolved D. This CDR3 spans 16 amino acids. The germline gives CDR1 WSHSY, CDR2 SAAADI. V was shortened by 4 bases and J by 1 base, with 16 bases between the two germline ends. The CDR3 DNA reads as TGCGCCAGCAGTGTGGAAGGGCCCCGGGGGAACACTGAAGCTTTCTTT. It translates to CASSVEGPRGNTEAFF.

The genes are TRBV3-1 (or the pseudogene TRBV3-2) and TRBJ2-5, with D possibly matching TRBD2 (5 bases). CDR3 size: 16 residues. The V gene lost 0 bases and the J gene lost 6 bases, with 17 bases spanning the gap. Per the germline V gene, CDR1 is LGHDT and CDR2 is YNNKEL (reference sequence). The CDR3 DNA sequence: TGTGCCAGCAGCCAAGATACCTTTGGCCTAGCAAAGACCCAGTACTTC. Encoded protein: CASSQDTFGLAKTQYF.

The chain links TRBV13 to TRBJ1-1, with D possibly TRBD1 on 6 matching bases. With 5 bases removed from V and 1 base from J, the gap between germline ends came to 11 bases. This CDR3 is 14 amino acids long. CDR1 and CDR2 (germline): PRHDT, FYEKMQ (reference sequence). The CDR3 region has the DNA TGTGCCAGCAGCCTCCGGACAGCGAACACTGAAGCTTTCTTT. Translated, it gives CASSLRTANTEAFF. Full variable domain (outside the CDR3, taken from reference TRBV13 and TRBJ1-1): AAGVIQSPRHLIKEKRETATLKCYPIPRHDTVYWYQQGPGQDPQFLISFYEKMQSDKGSIPDRFSAQQFSDYHSELNMSSLELGDSALYFCASSLRTANTEAFFGQGTRLTVV.

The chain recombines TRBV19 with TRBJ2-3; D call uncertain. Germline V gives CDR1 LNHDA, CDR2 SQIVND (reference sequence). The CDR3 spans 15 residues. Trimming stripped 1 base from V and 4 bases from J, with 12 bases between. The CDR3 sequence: CASSIAAMGPDTQYF. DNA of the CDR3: TGTGCCAGTAGTATAGCAGCCATGGGCCCAGATACGCAGTATTTT.

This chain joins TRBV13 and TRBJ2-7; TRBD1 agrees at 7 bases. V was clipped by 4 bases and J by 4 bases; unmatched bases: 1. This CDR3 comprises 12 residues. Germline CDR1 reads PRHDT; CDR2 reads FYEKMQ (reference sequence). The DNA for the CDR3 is TGTGCCAGCAGCTGGGACAGTTACGAGCAGTACTTC. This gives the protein CASSWDSYEQYF.

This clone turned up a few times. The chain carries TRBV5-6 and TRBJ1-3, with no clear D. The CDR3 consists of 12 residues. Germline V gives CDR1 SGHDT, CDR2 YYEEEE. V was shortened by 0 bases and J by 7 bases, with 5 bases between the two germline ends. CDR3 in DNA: TGTGCCAGCAGCTTGGCCGGGAACACCATATATTTT. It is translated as CASSLAGNTIYF.

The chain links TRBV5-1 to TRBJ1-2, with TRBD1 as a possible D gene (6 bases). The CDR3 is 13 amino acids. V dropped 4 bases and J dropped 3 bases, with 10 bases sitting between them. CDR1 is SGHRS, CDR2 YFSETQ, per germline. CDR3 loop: CASSNGQYYGYTF. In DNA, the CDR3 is TGCGCCAGCAGCAATGGACAGTACTATGGCTACACCTTC.

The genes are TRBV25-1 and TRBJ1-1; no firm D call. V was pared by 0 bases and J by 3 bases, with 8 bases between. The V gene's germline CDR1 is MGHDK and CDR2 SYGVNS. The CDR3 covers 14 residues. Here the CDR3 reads CASSEYGGYTEAFF. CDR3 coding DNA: TGTGCCAGCAGTGAATATGGAGGGTACACTGAAGCTTTCTTT.